This paragraph covers one T cell receptor (beta chain) sequence. Its antigen is as yet unknown. This CDR3 region has 13 residues. Per germline, CDR1 LNHDA and CDR2 SQIVND (reference sequence). Trimming cost V 7 bases and J 8 bases, with 15 bases left between them. The sample belongs to a study of cytomegalovirus exposure and HLA in healthy donors. About the study: From about 180 million T cells, an earlier analysis saw 110 million or so unique TCR beta sequences. General study findings and limits: According to the study, approximately 150 TCR beta chains were cytomegalovirus-associated.

The PCR ran on 60 Vbeta and 13 Jbeta primers. Method: immunoSEQ multiplex PCR; TCRdb's copy keeps in-frame clones and lacks some. Its listing shows around 210,000 clones. The clonotype was recovered from a woman in her 30s in good health and CMV-seropositive. Sequencing was carried out using PBMCs. V is TRBV19 and J is TRBJ2-4; no clear D gene. Here the CDR3 reads CASTESVEDIQYF. The CDR3 DNA reads TGTGCCAGTACCGAGAGTGTAGAAGACATTCAGTACTTC.